The clone carrying this T cell receptor (beta chain) was observed a handful of times. In TCRdb, the RT-PCR reads were re-called with MiXCR into one record per CDR3 protein. The table records under 550,000 distinct CDR3 sequences, less than 7.5% of them present only once. The data originate from a study of response to subunit inactivated influenza vaccine. CDR3 length: 14 residues. After removal of 2 bases from V and 8 bases from J, the junction contained 3 bases not matched to a gene. In germline, CDR1 is SGDLS, CDR2 YYNGEE. This material consisted of PBMCs from blood, taken 23 to 25 months after vaccination. V gene TRBV9 combines with J gene TRBJ1-4, with TRBD1 matching 10 bases. This clonotype was obtained from a man between 50 and 75 years old who received an inactivated influenza vaccine. This CDR3 is CASSVGQGKEKLFF. The CDR3 nucleotides are TGTGCCAGCAGCGTGGGACAGGGGAAGGAAAAACTGTTTTTT.